This T cell receptor (beta chain) was recovered during a study of neoadjuvant nivolumab and ipilimumab in lung cancer. The study's findings and limits: Resected-tumor TCR richness correlated positively with pretherapy blood richness. Only two of four nivolumab-treated tumors gained richness and clonality by surgery. Resected tumors had greater TCR richness and clonality than uninvolved lung.

The data were produced by immunoSEQ multiplex PCR, yet TCRdb's version contains in-frame clones alone and is incomplete. This table holds around 4,700 clones, roughly 73% found once. Concerning this clone: Its antigen is as yet unknown.

Between the trimmed V and J ends, which lost 6 bases and 3 bases, there was a span of 7 bases. Germline assignment: CDR1 DFQATT and CDR2 SNEGSKA (reference sequence). CDR3 length equals 11 residues. The TCR sequence derives from an adult with non-small cell lung cancer. The sequenced sample was adjacent normal lung tissue, obtained after neoadjuvant nivolumab, alone or with ipilimumab, at or shortly before surgery. This chain uses TRBV20-1 with TRBJ2-3; tentatively, D is TRBD1 or TRBD2 (5 bases each). CDR3 DNA sequence: TGCAGTGCGGGGGTGACAGATACGCAGTATTTT. Translation: CSAGVTDTQYF.